Listed below are T cell receptor beta chains from one sample, sequenced in a study of spatial heterogeneity in lung cancer. TCRdb called the 5' RACE reads again in MiXCR, with one record for every CDR3 protein. The table includes approximately 11,000 distinct CDR3 sequences, nearly 4% detected once. The input for sequencing was normal lung tissue next to the tumor, taken at surgery. These receptors came from a male donor with early-stage non-small cell lung cancer. Both conserved end residues are part of each CDR3. The D gene is left open where the match is weak. A clone size is listed for some rows: how often the clone was seen (once, few, many), or a class if it is expanded.

cdr3_length,clone_size,d_call,v_call,j_call,cdr3_nt,cdr3_aa
14,many,.,TRBV29-1,TRBJ2-5,TGCAGCGGCTCCGAGTGGGGATCCCAAGAGACCCAGTACTTC,CSGSEWGSQETQYF
15,many,.,TRBV3-1,TRBJ2-6,TGTGCCAGCAGTCAGGGGAGGGCAGGGGCCAACGTCCTGACTTTC,CASSQGRAGANVLTF
14,many,.,TRBV2,TRBJ2-7,TGTGCCAGCAGTTTAACAGGCGACTCCTACGAGCAGTACTTC,CASSLTGDSYEQYF
17,many,TRBD2,TRBV2,TRBJ2-7,TGTGCCAGCGCCCGGGTCTCTAGCGGGGGGGCCAAGAACGAGCAGTACTTC,CASARVSSGGAKNEQYF
15,many,.,TRBV7-2,TRBJ2-7,TGTGCCAGCAGCTTAGGGCCAGCTCGGAATTACGAGCAGTACTTC,CASSLGPARNYEQYF
15,.,TRBD1,TRBV6-6,TRBJ1-1,TGTGCCAGCAGCAAACCCCAGGGGGTTTGGACTGAAGCTTTCTTT,CASSKPQGVWTEAFF
15,few,.,TRBV19,TRBJ1-4,TGTGCCAGTAGGACGGAACTTATAACTAATGAAAAACTGTTTTTT,CASRTELITNEKLFF
17,medium-sized,.,TRBV4-3,TRBJ2-2,TGCGCCAGCAGCCAAGATCTTGCGGGCCCGAACACCGGGGAGCTGTTTTTT,CASSQDLAGPNTGELFF
16,.,TRBD1,TRBV5-5,TRBJ1-5,TGTGCCAGCAGCTTGGGGGGGACAGACGCCAATCAGCCCCAGCATTTT,CASSLGGTDANQPQHF
16,many,TRBD1,TRBV24-1,TRBJ2-2,TGTGCCACCAGTGAACCCAGACAGGGGAACACCGGGGAGCTGTTTTTT,CATSEPRQGNTGELFF
17,many,TRBD2,TRBV29-1,TRBJ2-1,TGCAGCGTTGAGTACTTTCTAGCGGGAGGAACCTACAATGAGCAGTTCTTC,CSVEYFLAGGTYNEQFF
15,large,TRBD1,TRBV27,TRBJ1-2,TGTGCCAGCAGTATACAGGGGAACACACCGGAAGGCTACACCTTC,CASSIQGNTPEGYTF
11,medium-sized,.,TRBV19,TRBJ2-2,TGTGCCAGTAGCACTACCGGGGAGCTGTTTTTT,CASSTTGELFF
15,many,.,TRBV4-2,TRBJ2-1,TGTGCCAGCAGCCAAGCGGGCGGAGGGCGGAATGAGCAGTTCTTC,CASSQAGGGRNEQFF
14,many,.,TRBV6-5,TRBJ1-3,TGTGCCAGCAGTGCCCCCCGCTCTGGAAACACCATATATTTT,CASSAPRSGNTIYF
14,many,TRBD1,TRBV6-1,TRBJ1-6,TGTGCCAGCTCAACCGGGACAGGGACTTCACCCCTCCACTTT,CASSTGTGTSPLHF
18,.,.,TRBV12-3/TRBV12-4,TRBJ2-3,TGTGCCAGCAGCCAACAGGGTTCCCGTTGGACTCGCACAGATACGCAGTATTTT,CASSQQGSRWTRTDTQYF
15,many,.,TRBV20-1,TRBJ2-7,TGCAGTGCTAGAGATGTCAGCAGGGGGGGAAGCGAGCAGTACTTC,CSARDVSRGGSEQYF
14,.,TRBD1,TRBV5-1,TRBJ1-1,TGCGCCAGCAGCTCCCGGGACAGGGGTCCTGAAGCTTTCTTT,CASSSRDRGPEAFF
13,many,.,TRBV20-1,TRBJ1-1,TGCAGTGCCCCCCACCCGACAGTCCGTGAAGCTTTCTTT,CSAPHPTVREAFF
12,many,.,TRBV30,TRBJ1-2,TGTGCGGTGACCCCTGGGAACTATGGCTACACCTTC,CAVTPGNYGYTF
15,medium-sized,.,TRBV27,TRBJ2-7,TGTGCCAGCAGTTTTGGCAGGGGAGGATCCTACGAGCAGTACTTC,CASSFGRGGSYEQYF
14,.,.,TRBV5-5,TRBJ2-5,TGTGCCAGCAGCTTGGATCCAGCCGGATACGATACCAACTTC,CASSLDPAGYDTNF
15,medium-sized,.,TRBV29-1,TRBJ2-3,TGCAGCGTTGTAGGGGCCTTTCGGAACACAGATACGCAGTATTTT,CSVVGAFRNTDTQYF
16,many,.,TRBV7-6,TRBJ2-5,TGTGCCAGCAGCTTTTACACTCAGGGGAGAGGCGAGACCCAGTACTTC,CASSFYTQGRGETQYF
15,many,.,TRBV28,TRBJ2-1,TGTGCCAGCAGTTTGGGCGCAGCGACCTACAATGAGCAGTTCTTC,CASSLGAATYNEQFF
13,medium-sized,.,TRBV7-2,TRBJ1-2,TGTGCCAGCAGCTTATCAGGGAGTTATGGCTACACCTTC,CASSLSGSYGYTF
12,medium-sized,TRBD1,TRBV29-1,TRBJ2-1,TGCAGCGTGCGAGGACAGGGCAATGAGCAGTTCTTC,CSVRGQGNEQFF
15,medium-sized,.,TRBV28,TRBJ1-2,TGTGCCAGCAGTCCCGGGAACTACCCTAACTATGGCTACACCTTC,CASSPGNYPNYGYTF
16,many,TRBD1,TRBV12-3/TRBV12-4,TRBJ2-7,TGTGCCAGCAGCGGGACAGGGGGCGCGAAGTCCTACGAGCAGTACTTC,CASSGTGGAKSYEQYF
14,few,.,TRBV7-9,TRBJ1-4,TGTGCCAGCAGCTCCCGGGGCGTTAATGAAAAACTGTTTTTT,CASSSRGVNEKLFF
15,many,.,TRBV3-1,TRBJ1-1,TGTGCCAGCAGCCAAGTAAACTGGGGAGGCACTGAAGCTTTCTTT,CASSQVNWGGTEAFF
18,many,TRBD1,TRBV6-5,TRBJ2-2,TGTGCCAGCAGTTACGAATACCGGGACAGGGTGAACACCGGGGAGCTGTTTTTT,CASSYEYRDRVNTGELFF
14,many,.,TRBV7-6,TRBJ2-2,TGTGCCAGCAGCTTAGGTGGGCGCGGAGGGGAGCTGTTTTTT,CASSLGGRGGELFF
14,many,TRBD1,TRBV4-2,TRBJ2-1,TGTGCCAGCAGCCGGGGACAGGTCTACAATGAGCAGTTCTTC,CASSRGQVYNEQFF
14,many,.,TRBV3-1,TRBJ2-2,TGTGCCAGCAGCCAAGAGTTGAGAACCGGGGAGCTGTTTTTT,CASSQELRTGELFF
15,.,.,TRBV24-1,TRBJ2-3,TGTGCCACCAGTGGAGCGGAAACCCTCACAGATACGCAGTATTTT,CATSGAETLTDTQYF
13,medium-sized,TRBD2,TRBV20-1,TRBJ2-5,TGCAGTGCTAGAGAAGGGAGGGGAGGTGGTCCGTACTTC,CSAREGRGGGPYF
13,few,.,TRBV12-3/TRBV12-4,TRBJ2-3,TGTGCCAGCACGGGCTCAAGCACAGATACGCAGTATTTT,CASTGSSTDTQYF
12,many,.,TRBV7-9,TRBJ1-5,TGTGCCAGCAGCTACGACAATCAGCCCCAGCATTTT,CASSYDNQPQHF
16,many,.,TRBV19,TRBJ1-5,TGTGCCAGTAGTGCCTTGGGGACTGCTAGCAATCAGCCCCAGCATTTT,CASSALGTASNQPQHF
18,many,TRBD1,TRBV4-2,TRBJ2-3,TGTGCCAGCAGCCTCCCGGGACAGGGGGTATCAGGCACAGATACGCAGTATTTT,CASSLPGQGVSGTDTQYF
14,many,TRBD1,TRBV29-1,TRBJ2-2,TGCAGCGTTGCCGGACAGGGGGACACCGGGGAGCTGTTTTTT,CSVAGQGDTGELFF
16,many,.,TRBV27,TRBJ1-1,TGTGCCAGCAGTTTAAGCAGGTTGGGCAGAAACACTGAAGCTTTCTTT,CASSLSRLGRNTEAFF
13,many,.,TRBV6-1,TRBJ1-5,TGTGCCAGCAGTGCTCAGATAAATCAGCCCCAGCATTTT,CASSAQINQPQHF
13,.,TRBD1,TRBV20-1,TRBJ1-2,TGCAGTGCTAGAGACGGGACAGACTATGGCTACACCTTC,CSARDGTDYGYTF
12,medium-sized,.,TRBV29-1,TRBJ1-1,TGCAGCGTTCGCTTCATGAACACTGAAGCTTTCTTT,CSVRFMNTEAFF
15,many,TRBD1,TRBV7-7,TRBJ2-5,TGTGCTAGCAGCTTGCGGGACAGGGTGGGGGAGACCCAGTACTTC,CASSLRDRVGETQYF
15,many,TRBD2,TRBV7-6,TRBJ2-1,TGTGCCAGCAGCTTACTTAGCGGGAGAAGTAGTGAGCAGTTCTTC,CASSLLSGRSSEQFF
13,few,.,TRBV2,TRBJ1-2,TGTGCCAGCAGTCCTTTCGGAGGGGAAGGCTACACCTTC,CASSPFGGEGYTF
14,many,.,TRBV4-3,TRBJ1-1,TGCGCCAGCAGCCAAGTCGGAGAGGCAAGAAAAGCTTTCTTT,CASSQVGEARKAFF
14,many,.,TRBV5-1,TRBJ2-2,TGCGCCAGCAGCTTGGCTCTACACACCGGGGAGCTGTTTTTT,CASSLALHTGELFF
17,many,.,TRBV6-1,TRBJ2-4,TGTGCCAGCAGTCCCAGGGACAACCTCCAAGCCAAAAACATTCAGTACTTC,CASSPRDNLQAKNIQYF
16,many,TRBD1,TRBV3-1,TRBJ2-4,TGTGCCAGCAGCCAAGAAGGGGGCAGAGCCAAAAACATTCAGTACTTC,CASSQEGGRAKNIQYF
13,many,.,TRBV5-1,TRBJ2-7,TGCGCCAGCAGCTCCCTAGACCTCTACGAGCAGTACTTC,CASSSLDLYEQYF
14,medium-sized,.,TRBV10-3,TRBJ2-7,TGTGCCATCAGTGATTCCGCAGGCGCCTACGAGCAGTACTTC,CAISDSAGAYEQYF
15,many,.,TRBV7-9,TRBJ2-5,TGTGCCAGCAGCTTAGTAGTAGGGACAAAAGAGACCCAGTACTTC,CASSLVVGTKETQYF
12,.,.,TRBV20-1,TRBJ1-2,TGCAGTCCTCCGGATGGGAATCATGGCTACACCTTC,CSPPDGNHGYTF
13,many,.,TRBV10-2,TRBJ2-7,TGCGCCAGCAGTGAGTACAGCCCCGACGAGCAGTACTTC,CASSEYSPDEQYF
12,few,.,TRBV5-1,TRBJ2-1,TGCGCCAGCAGCTCGGACATCTTGGAGCAGTTCTTC,CASSSDILEQFF